Listed below are T cell receptor beta chains from one sample, sequenced in a study of blood T cell repertoires in COVID-19. Profiling relied on immunoSEQ multiplex PCR, and the TCRdb table lists in-frame clones only, not all of them. The sample lists 150,000 to 200,000 clones; approximately 85% were seen once. The material sequenced was peripheral blood. The source of these receptors is an elderly man with COVID-19, enrolled during active disease. The CDR3 runs from the conserved cysteine through the conserved F or W. The D gene is left open where the match is weak. The size of a clone is reported for some rows only, either as once, few or many, or as a class for expanded clones.

j_call: TRBJ1-2; clone_size: -; d_call: -; v_call: TRBV29-1; cdr3_aa: CSLGGDYGYTF; cdr3_nt: TGCAGTTTGGGGGGGGACTATGGCTACACCTTC
j_call: TRBJ1-4; clone_size: -; d_call: TRBD1; v_call: TRBV4-1; cdr3_aa: CASSLRTGGGEKLFF; cdr3_nt: TGCGCCAGCAGCCTACGGACAGGGGGCGGGGAAAAACTGTTTTTT
j_call: TRBJ2-5; clone_size: -; d_call: TRBD2; v_call: TRBV5-4; cdr3_aa: CASSMSGGAFETQYF; cdr3_nt: TGTGCCAGCAGCATGAGCGGGGGGGCCTTCGAGACCCAGTACTTC
j_call: TRBJ2-7; clone_size: -; d_call: TRBD1; v_call: TRBV15; cdr3_aa: CATSAGTGPYEQYF; cdr3_nt: TGTGCCACCAGTGCCGGGACAGGACCCTACGAGCAGTACTTC
j_call: TRBJ2-7; clone_size: once; d_call: -; v_call: TRBV14; cdr3_aa: CASSQETGGAYEQYF; cdr3_nt: TGTGCCAGCAGCCAAGAAACTGGGGGCGCGTACGAGCAGTACTTC
j_call: TRBJ2-7; clone_size: -; d_call: TRBD1; v_call: TRBV10-3; cdr3_aa: CAISESIGTGRPYEQYF; cdr3_nt: TGTGCCATCAGTGAGTCGATCGGGACAGGTCGGCCCTACGAGCAGTACTTC
j_call: TRBJ1-5; clone_size: once; d_call: TRBD1; v_call: TRBV12-3/TRBV12-4; cdr3_aa: CASRGQIDQPQHF; cdr3_nt: TGTGCCAGCAGGGGACAGATTGATCAGCCCCAGCATTTT
j_call: TRBJ2-5; clone_size: few; d_call: -; v_call: TRBV7-2; cdr3_aa: CASSDHVRVQETQYF; cdr3_nt: TGTGCCAGCAGCGACCACGTCCGGGTCCAAGAGACCCAGTACTTC
j_call: TRBJ1-1; clone_size: -; d_call: -; v_call: TRBV10-3; cdr3_aa: CAISDTGVEAFF; cdr3_nt: TGTGCCATCAGTGATACCGGGGTTGAAGCTTTCTTT
j_call: TRBJ1-1; clone_size: -; d_call: -; v_call: TRBV6-5; cdr3_aa: CASSQYVNTEAFF; cdr3_nt: TGTGCCAGCAGTCAGTACGTGAACACTGAAGCTTTCTTT
j_call: TRBJ1-6; clone_size: -; d_call: TRBD1; v_call: TRBV7-2; cdr3_aa: CASSGQGDSPLHF; cdr3_nt: TGTGCCAGCTCGGGACAGGGGGATTCACCCCTCCACTTT
j_call: TRBJ2-3; clone_size: -; d_call: -; v_call: TRBV7-8; cdr3_aa: CASSPGGFAQYF; cdr3_nt: TGTGCCAGCAGCCCTGGGGGGTTCGCGCAGTATTTT
j_call: TRBJ1-1; clone_size: few; d_call: TRBD1; v_call: TRBV13; cdr3_aa: CASRLGLGTGGGTEAFF; cdr3_nt: TGTGCCAGCAGATTAGGTTTGGGGACAGGGGGCGGCACTGAAGCTTTCTTT
j_call: TRBJ2-1; clone_size: -; d_call: -; v_call: TRBV5-4; cdr3_aa: CASSPPGYSSYNEQFF; cdr3_nt: TGTGCCAGCAGCCCACCGGGTTATAGCTCCTACAATGAGCAGTTCTTC
j_call: TRBJ1-1; clone_size: few; d_call: -; v_call: TRBV27; cdr3_aa: CASSFGKNTEAFF; cdr3_nt: TGTGCCAGCAGTTTTGGCAAGAACACTGAAGCTTTCTTT
j_call: TRBJ2-1; clone_size: -; d_call: TRBD2; v_call: TRBV3-1/TRBV3-2; cdr3_aa: CASSQGTNYEQFF; cdr3_nt: TGTGCCAGCAGCCAGGGGACTAATTATGAGCAGTTCTTC
j_call: TRBJ1-5; clone_size: -; d_call: -; v_call: TRBV27; cdr3_aa: CAIAREGDQPQHF; cdr3_nt: TGTGCCATCGCGAGGGAGGGGGATCAGCCCCAGCATTTT
j_call: TRBJ1-1; clone_size: -; d_call: TRBD1; v_call: TRBV6-5; cdr3_aa: CAESTGDREGTEAFF; cdr3_nt: TGTGCGGAGAGCACCGGGGACAGGGAGGGCACTGAAGCTTTCTTT
j_call: TRBJ1-1; clone_size: few; d_call: -; v_call: TRBV12-5; cdr3_aa: CASGPLQGNTEAFF; cdr3_nt: TGTGCTAGTGGTCCACTTCAGGGGAACACTGAAGCTTTCTTT
j_call: TRBJ2-7; clone_size: -; d_call: TRBD1; v_call: TRBV5-4; cdr3_aa: CASGKDRYGDEQYF; cdr3_nt: TGTGCCAGCGGGAAGGACAGGTATGGGGACGAGCAGTACTTC
j_call: TRBJ1-6; clone_size: -; d_call: TRBD1; v_call: TRBV5-4; cdr3_aa: CASSPTGQGDSPLHF; cdr3_nt: TGTGCCAGCAGCCCGACGGGACAGGGGGATTCACCCCTCCACTTT
j_call: TRBJ1-2; clone_size: -; d_call: TRBD1; v_call: TRBV5-1; cdr3_aa: CASSPRQGLGGYTF; cdr3_nt: TGCGCCAGCAGCCCCAGACAGGGCTTGGGGGGCTACACCTTC
j_call: TRBJ2-1; clone_size: few; d_call: TRBD2; v_call: TRBV7-2; cdr3_aa: CASSWRGGRYNEQFF; cdr3_nt: TGTGCCAGCAGCTGGCGGGGGGGCCGGTACAATGAGCAGTTCTTC
j_call: TRBJ1-5; clone_size: -; d_call: -; v_call: TRBV19; cdr3_aa: CASSIAGRGINQPQHF; cdr3_nt: TGTGCCAGTAGTATAGCGGGGCGGGGGATAAATCAGCCCCAGCATTTT
j_call: TRBJ2-1; clone_size: few; d_call: -; v_call: TRBV10-3; cdr3_aa: CAIMRGGNEQFF; cdr3_nt: TGTGCCATCATGAGGGGGGGCAATGAGCAGTTCTTC
j_call: TRBJ1-1; clone_size: -; d_call: -; v_call: TRBV5-1; cdr3_aa: CASSLERVNTEAFF; cdr3_nt: TGCGCCAGCAGCTTGGAGAGGGTGAACACTGAAGCTTTCTTT
j_call: TRBJ2-7; clone_size: -; d_call: TRBD1; v_call: TRBV11-3; cdr3_aa: CASSPTGIDEQYF; cdr3_nt: TGTGCCAGCAGCCCGACAGGGATCGACGAGCAGTACTTC
j_call: TRBJ1-4; clone_size: -; d_call: -; v_call: TRBV7-9; cdr3_aa: CASRRGEEKLFF; cdr3_nt: TGTGCCAGCAGACGCGGGGAGGAAAAACTGTTTTTT
j_call: TRBJ2-3; clone_size: -; d_call: -; v_call: TRBV9; cdr3_aa: CASSVDPGQGTQYF; cdr3_nt: TGTGCCAGCAGCGTAGATCCCGGGCAGGGTACGCAGTATTTT
j_call: TRBJ1-5; clone_size: -; d_call: -; v_call: TRBV12-5; cdr3_aa: CASGLDSPFPGSNQPQHF; cdr3_nt: TGTGCTAGTGGTTTGGACAGCCCTTTCCCTGGGAGCAATCAGCCCCAGCATTTT
j_call: TRBJ2-7; clone_size: -; d_call: -; v_call: TRBV5-6; cdr3_aa: CASSLGPSSGPYEQYF; cdr3_nt: TGTGCCAGCAGCTTGGGTCCTTCCTCGGGTCCCTACGAGCAGTACTTC
j_call: TRBJ1-2; clone_size: few; d_call: TRBD1; v_call: TRBV6-5; cdr3_aa: CASSSQGDGYTF; cdr3_nt: TGTGCCAGCAGTTCACAGGGGGATGGCTACACCTTC
j_call: TRBJ1-1; clone_size: -; d_call: TRBD1; v_call: TRBV5-4; cdr3_aa: CASSEQGALNTEAFF; cdr3_nt: TGTGCCAGCAGCGAACAGGGGGCGCTGAACACTGAAGCTTTCTTT
j_call: TRBJ1-4; clone_size: few; d_call: -; v_call: TRBV18; cdr3_aa: CASLPGGTNEKLFF; cdr3_nt: TGTGCCAGCTTACCTGGGGGGACTAATGAAAAACTGTTTTTT
j_call: TRBJ1-2; clone_size: -; d_call: -; v_call: TRBV21-1; cdr3_aa: CARAGVDYGYTF; cdr3_nt: TGTGCCAGAGCTGGAGTAGACTATGGCTACACCTTC
j_call: TRBJ2-3; clone_size: -; d_call: -; v_call: TRBV5-8; cdr3_aa: CASSLGASDTDTQYF; cdr3_nt: TGTGCCAGCAGCTTGGGGGCATCAGACACAGATACGCAGTATTTT
j_call: TRBJ1-5; clone_size: -; d_call: -; v_call: TRBV6-6; cdr3_aa: CASSSLNNQPQHF; cdr3_nt: TGTGCCAGCAGTTCACTAAACAATCAGCCCCAGCATTTT
j_call: TRBJ2-3; clone_size: -; d_call: -; v_call: TRBV28; cdr3_aa: CASSLYTSYDTDTQYF; cdr3_nt: TGTGCCAGCAGTTTATATACTAGCTACGACACAGATACGCAGTATTTT